A single sample gave rise to the 9 T cell receptor beta chains below, sequenced in a study of T-cell memory formation after mild COVID-19. TCRdb reprocessed the 5' RACE reads via MiXCR and lists one record per CDR3 protein. This table has some 350,000 distinct CDR3 sequences, about an eighth appearing once. Sequencing was done on a sample of PBMCs or a T cell subset sorted from them (not recorded which). These TCRs come from a man younger than 35 who had mild COVID-19 (a few samples of this study predate the infection). Cell type and time point are not known.

In its sample, this clonotype was seen a few times. CDR3 residues: CASSLLTGVGTEAFF. The CDR3 DNA reads TGTGCCAGCAGTTTGCTTACAGGGGTTGGCACTGAAGCTTTCTTT. The chain is built from TRBV6-2 or TRBV6-3 and TRBJ1-1; TRBD1 agrees at 7 bases. V trimming: 4 bases; J trimming: 4 bases; junction bases outside the gene matches: 9. The CDR3 has 15 amino acids. Germline assignment: CDR1 MNHEY and CDR2 SVGEGT.

This clonotype has more than one count but fewer than ten. This chain connects TRBV7-6 to TRBJ2-7, with D unresolved. Germline V gene data show CDR1 as SGHVS and CDR2 as FNYEAQ. The CDR3 consists of 14 residues. V gave up 5 bases and J gave up 0 bases, with 11 bases separating them. CDR3: CASSLGPSSYEQYF. In DNA, the CDR3 is TGTGCCAGCAGCCTCGGGCCGAGCTCCTACGAGCAGTACTTC.

The chain has TRBV5-1 and TRBJ2-7; a possible D gene is TRBD2 (5 bases). Germline-derived CDR1 and CDR2 are SGHRS and YFSETQ. Trimming took 0 bases from V and 5 from J, leaving 15 bases between them. The CDR3 totals 15 residues. The DNA for the CDR3 is TGCGCCAGCAGCTTGGCGGGGTCGGGCTTAGACGAGCAGTACTTC. This encodes CASSLAGSGLDEQYF.

Only one count was recorded for this clonotype. The chain uses TRBV12-3 or TRBV12-4 and TRBJ2-6; D perhaps matches TRBD2 (5 bases). With 6 bases removed from V and 3 bases from J, the gap between germline ends came to 12 bases. The CDR3 loop spans 15 amino acids. CDR3 sequence: CASSPMGSGANVLTF. The CDR3 DNA reads as TGTGCCAGCAGCCCTATGGGGAGTGGGGCCAACGTCCTGACTTTC.

The V gene is TRBV6-2 or TRBV6-3, the J gene TRBJ2-1, with D perhaps TRBD1 (7 bases). With 2 bases removed from V and 2 bases from J, the gap between germline ends came to 13 bases. The germline V gene encodes CDR1 MNHEY and CDR2 SVGEGT. The CDR3 spans 16 residues. The CDR3 spells CASSYGAGGPYNEQFF. CDR3 in DNA: TGTGCCAGCAGTTACGGTGCAGGGGGGCCCTACAATGAGCAGTTCTTC.

A few counts support this clonotype. DNA for the CDR3: TGTGCCAGCCAGGGAGAGACAGATACGCAGTATTTT. Its translation: CASQGETDTQYF. This chain uses TRBV6-6 with TRBJ2-3; TRBD1 or TRBD2 may be the D gene (5 bases each). CDR1 and CDR2 (germline): MNHNY, SVGAGI (reference sequence). The CDR3 is made up of 12 amino acids. V gave up 8 bases and J gave up 3 bases, with 9 bases separating them.

This clonotype turned up a few times. The rearrangement joins TRBV20-1 to TRBJ1-1, with 8 bases lining up with TRBD1. Germline V gives CDR1 DFQATT, CDR2 SNEGSKA (reference sequence). The V segment lost 5 bases and the J segment 5 bases; nucleotides outside the gene matches: 4. The CDR3 runs to 12 residues. The CDR3 sequence: CSAEDRDTEAFF. CDR3 nucleotide sequence: TGCAGTGCTGAGGACAGGGATACTGAAGCTTTCTTT.

The chain links TRBV7-9 to TRBJ2-3; 8 bases line up with TRBD2. The germline CDR1 and CDR2 sequences are SEHNR and FQNEAQ (reference sequence). With 3 bases clipped from V and 2 bases from J, the junction kept 4 bases outside the gene matches. This CDR3 contains 15 residues. CDR3 loop: CASSFSSGLTDTQYF. CDR3 nucleotides: TGTGCCAGCAGCTTTTCTAGCGGGCTCACAGATACGCAGTATTTT.

This clonotype has a count of ten or more. The chain combines TRBV7-2 with TRBJ1-2; D gene uncertain. Deletions cut 4 bases from V and 3 bases from J, with 12 bases between. This CDR3 spans 14 amino acids. From germline, CDR1 is SGHTA and CDR2 FQGNSA. CDR3 sequence (DNA): TGTGCCAGCAGCTCCGAACAGACGGACTATGGCTACACCTTC. It is translated as CASSSEQTDYGYTF.